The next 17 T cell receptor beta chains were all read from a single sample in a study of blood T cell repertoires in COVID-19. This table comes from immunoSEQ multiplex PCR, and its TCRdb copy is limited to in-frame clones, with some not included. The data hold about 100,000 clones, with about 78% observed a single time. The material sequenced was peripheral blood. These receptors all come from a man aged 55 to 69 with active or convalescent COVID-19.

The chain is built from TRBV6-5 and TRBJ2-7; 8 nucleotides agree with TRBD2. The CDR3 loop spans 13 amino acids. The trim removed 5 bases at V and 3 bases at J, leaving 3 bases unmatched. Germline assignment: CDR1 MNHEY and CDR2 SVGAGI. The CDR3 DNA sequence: TGTGCCAGCAGTAAGGGACTAGTCTACGAGCAGTACTTC. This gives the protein CASSKGLVYEQYF.

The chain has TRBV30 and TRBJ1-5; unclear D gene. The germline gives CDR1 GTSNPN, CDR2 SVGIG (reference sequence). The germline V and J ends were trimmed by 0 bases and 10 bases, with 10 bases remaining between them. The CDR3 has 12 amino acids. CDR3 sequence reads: CAWSVRSAPQHF. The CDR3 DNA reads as TGTGCCTGGAGTGTAAGGAGTGCACCCCAGCATTTT.

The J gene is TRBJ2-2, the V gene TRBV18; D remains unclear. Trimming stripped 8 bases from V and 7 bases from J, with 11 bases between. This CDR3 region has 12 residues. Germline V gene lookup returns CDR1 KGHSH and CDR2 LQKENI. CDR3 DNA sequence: TGTGCCAGCGCCCCCAGAGGCGGGGAGCTGTTTTTT. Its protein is CASAPRGGELFF.

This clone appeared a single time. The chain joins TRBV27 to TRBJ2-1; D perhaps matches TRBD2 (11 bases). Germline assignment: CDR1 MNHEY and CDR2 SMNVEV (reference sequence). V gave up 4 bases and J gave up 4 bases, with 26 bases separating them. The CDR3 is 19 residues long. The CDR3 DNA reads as TGTGCCAGCAGTTCCCCGAGGGACAGGGGACTAGCGGATTACAATGAGCAGTTCTTC. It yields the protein CASSSPRDRGLADYNEQFF.

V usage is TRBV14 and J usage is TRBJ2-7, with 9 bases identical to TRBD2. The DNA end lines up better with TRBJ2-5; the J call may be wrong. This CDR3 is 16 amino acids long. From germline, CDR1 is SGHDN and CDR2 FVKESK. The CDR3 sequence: CASSYGGRASQETQYF. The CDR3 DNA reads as TGTGCCAGCAGCTATGGCGGGAGGGCAAGCCAAGAGACCCAGTACTTC.

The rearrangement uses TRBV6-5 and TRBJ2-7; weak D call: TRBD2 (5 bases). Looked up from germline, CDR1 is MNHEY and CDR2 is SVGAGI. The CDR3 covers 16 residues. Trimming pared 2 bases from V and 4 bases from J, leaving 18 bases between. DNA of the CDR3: TGTGCCAGCAGTTACGGAGGTGGAGTCCTCAAATACGAGCAGTACTTC. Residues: CASSYGGGVLKYEQYF.

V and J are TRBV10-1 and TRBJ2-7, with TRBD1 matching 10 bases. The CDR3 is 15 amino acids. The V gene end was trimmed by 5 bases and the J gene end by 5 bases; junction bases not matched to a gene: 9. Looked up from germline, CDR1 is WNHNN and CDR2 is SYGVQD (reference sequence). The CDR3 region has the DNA TGCGCCAGCAGTCCCAACCGGGACAGGGGTCACGAGCAGTACTTC. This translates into CASSPNRDRGHEQYF.

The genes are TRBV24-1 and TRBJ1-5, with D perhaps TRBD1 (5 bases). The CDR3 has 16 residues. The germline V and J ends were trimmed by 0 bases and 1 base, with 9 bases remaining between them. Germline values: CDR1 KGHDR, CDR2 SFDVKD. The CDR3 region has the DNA TGTGCCACCAGTGATTTGCAAAGGGGAAGCAATCAGCCCCAGCATTTT. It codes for CATSDLQRGSNQPQHF.

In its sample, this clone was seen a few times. In nucleotides, the CDR3 is TGTGCCAGCAGCGCGGGACAGGTGAACACCGGGGAGCTGTTTTTT. This translates into CASSAGQVNTGELFF. V usage is TRBV7-8 and J usage is TRBJ2-2, with 8 positions matching TRBD1. V shed 5 bases and J 1 base; nucleotides not matched to a gene: 3. Per germline, CDR1 SGHVS and CDR2 FQNEAQ. The CDR3 covers 15 residues.

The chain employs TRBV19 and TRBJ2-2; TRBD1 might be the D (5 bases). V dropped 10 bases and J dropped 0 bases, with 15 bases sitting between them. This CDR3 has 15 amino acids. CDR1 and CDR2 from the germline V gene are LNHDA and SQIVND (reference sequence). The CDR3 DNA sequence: TGTGCCACTGGCATGCAGGGCGCGAACACCGGGGAGCTGTTTTTT. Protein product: CATGMQGANTGELFF.

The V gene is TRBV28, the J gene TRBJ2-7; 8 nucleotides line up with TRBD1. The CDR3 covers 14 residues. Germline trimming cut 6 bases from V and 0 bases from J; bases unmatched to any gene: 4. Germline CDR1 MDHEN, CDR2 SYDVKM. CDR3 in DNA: TGTGCCAGCAGGCGACAGGGGACCTCCTACGAGCAGTACTTC. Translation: CASRRQGTSYEQYF.

The DNA for the CDR3 is TGTGCCTGGAGTGGGGGGGACAATCAGCCCCAGCATTTT. It translates to CAWSGGDNQPQHF. The genes are TRBV30 and TRBJ1-5; possible D gene TRBD1, 5 bases. The germline CDR1 and CDR2 sequences are GTSNPN and SVGIG (reference sequence). The length of the CDR3 is 13 residues. Deletions cut 1 base from V and 3 bases from J, with 7 bases between.

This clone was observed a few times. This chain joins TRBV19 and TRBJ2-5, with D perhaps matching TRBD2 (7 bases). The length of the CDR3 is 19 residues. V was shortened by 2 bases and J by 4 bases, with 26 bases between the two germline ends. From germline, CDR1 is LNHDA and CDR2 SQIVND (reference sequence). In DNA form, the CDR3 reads TGTGCCAGTAGTATAAGGGCCCCCCTTAGCGGGCGGGGGCGAGAGACCCAGTACTTC. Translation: CASSIRAPLSGRGRETQYF.

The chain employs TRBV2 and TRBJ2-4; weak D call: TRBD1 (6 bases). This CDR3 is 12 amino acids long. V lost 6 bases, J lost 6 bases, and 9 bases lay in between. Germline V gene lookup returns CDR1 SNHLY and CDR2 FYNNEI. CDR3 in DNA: TGTGCCAGCAGGGAGGACAGAAACATTCAGTACTTC. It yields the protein CASREDRNIQYF.

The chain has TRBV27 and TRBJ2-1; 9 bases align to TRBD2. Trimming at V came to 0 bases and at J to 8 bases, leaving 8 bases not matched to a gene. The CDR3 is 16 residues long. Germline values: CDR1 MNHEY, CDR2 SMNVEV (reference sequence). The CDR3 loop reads CASSLSQVAGAHEQFF. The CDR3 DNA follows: TGTGCCAGCAGTTTATCGCAGGTAGCGGGAGCCCATGAGCAGTTCTTC.

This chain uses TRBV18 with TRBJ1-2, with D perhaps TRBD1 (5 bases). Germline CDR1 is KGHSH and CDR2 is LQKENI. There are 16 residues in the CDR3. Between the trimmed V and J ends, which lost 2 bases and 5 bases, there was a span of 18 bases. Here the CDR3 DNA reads TGTGCCAGCTCACCATCGTCCGGCAGGGCGTGGTATGGCTACACCTTC. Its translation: CASSPSSGRAWYGYTF.

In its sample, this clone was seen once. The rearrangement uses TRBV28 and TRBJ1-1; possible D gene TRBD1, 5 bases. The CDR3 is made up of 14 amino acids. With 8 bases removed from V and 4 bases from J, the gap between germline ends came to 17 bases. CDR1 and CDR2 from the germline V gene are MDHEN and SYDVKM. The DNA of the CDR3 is TGTGCCAGCCGCTCCGGTGGGGCAGGCACTGAAGCTTTCTTT. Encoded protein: CASRSGGAGTEAFF.